This is a list of T cell receptor beta chains from one sample in a study of T cells after yellow fever vaccination. TCRdb ran MiXCR on the 5' RACE reads and lists one entry per CDR3 protein. Seen here are about 430,000 distinct CDR3 sequences, around 19% observed once, and the top ten hold about 18%. The sample in question was PBMCs, obtained before the yellow fever booster vaccination. These receptors all come from a man between 18 and 35 years old who received the YFV17D yellow fever vaccine. CDR3s include the opening cysteine and the closing phenylalanine or tryptophan. The order of the fields is J gene, V gene, CDR3 protein.

>TRBJ1-2|TRBV12-3/TRBV12-4
CASSLGEARAYTF
>TRBJ2-4|TRBV6-2/TRBV6-3
CASSYDSGGPRNIQYF
>TRBJ2-5|TRBV7-9
CASSSGTGGYQETQYF
>TRBJ1-2|TRBV18
CASSPQDRGVGYYGYTF
>TRBJ2-7|TRBV4-3
CASSQDYGMGYEQYF
>TRBJ1-2|TRBV4-2
CASSQGSGGIGYTF
>TRBJ1-5|TRBV6-5
CASSKYWGGNQPQHF
>TRBJ1-2|TRBV7-2
CASSFGQGLYGYTF
>TRBJ2-3|TRBV5-1
CASSLLASTDTQYF
>TRBJ2-1|TRBV7-6
CASTTPPAHSYNEQFF
>TRBJ2-7|TRBV7-6
CASSLNQGDEQYF
>TRBJ1-1|TRBV4-1
CASSLLGMNTEAFF
>TRBJ2-3|TRBV7-2
CASSLVPGQSDTQYF
>TRBJ1-5|TRBV12-3/TRBV12-4
CASRAQGRPQHF
>TRBJ2-2|TRBV9
CASGDRGRRELFF
>TRBJ1-1|TRBV4-1
CASSQVGGTGLNTEAFF
>TRBJ1-1|TRBV7-2
CASSLSWTGPAFF
>TRBJ2-2|TRBV7-2
CASSPPSGRNTGELFF
>TRBJ2-6|TRBV5-1
CASSLPDSGANVLTF
>TRBJ1-5|TRBV7-9
CASSSGFGNQPQHF
>TRBJ1-5|TRBV6-5
CASSYGRPEGNQPQHF
>TRBJ1-2|TRBV7-9
CASSYPVGVGGYTF